Sequencing of this T cell receptor beta chain was carried out in a study of Ad26.COV2.S vaccination and SARS-CoV-2 variants. Study conclusions and caveats: Whether participants received vaccine or placebo, their non-spike TCR breadth was similar. Vaccine recipients surpassed placebo recipients in spike-specific TCR breadth. Once vaccination had occurred, spike-specific CD8+ and CD4+ T cell responses reportedly showed substantial breadth. Overall T cell responses may have been underestimated by the analyses of TCR breadth and depth.

This CDR3 region has 15 residues. Deletions cut 1 base from V and 0 bases from J, with 7 bases between. CDR1 is SGHTA and CDR2 is FQGNSA in the germline V gene. Here immunoSEQ multiplex PCR was the method, and the copy in TCRdb shows in-frame clones only, minus some. The data contain hundreds of thousands of clones, roughly 90% of them singletons. The treatment was: roughly 18 received Ad26.COV2.S at low or high dose, single or two shots; about 5 received placebo; per-sample allocation not given. At day 63 after the first vaccine or placebo injection, samples were drawn. This clone counts as medium-sized. Its antigen is unknown.

The gene calls are TRBV7-2 and TRBJ1-5, with D unclear. The receptor was derived from a person between 18 and 65 years old who received the Ad26.COV2.S COVID-19 vaccine or a placebo. The sequences come from peripheral blood, collected in a trial of Ad26.COV2.S vaccine versus placebo. The CDR3 nucleotides are TGTGCCAGCAGCTTAGTAGGGAATAGCAATCAGCCCCAGCATTTT. This sequence encodes CASSLVGNSNQPQHF. The variable domain in full, with the rest retrieved from reference TRBV7-2 and TRBJ1-5, is GAGVSQSPSNKVTEKGKDVELRCDPISGHTALYWYRQSLGQGLEFLIYFQGNSAPDKSGLPSDRFSAERTGGSVSTLTIQRTQQEDSAVYLCASSLVGNSNQPQHFGDGTRLSIL.